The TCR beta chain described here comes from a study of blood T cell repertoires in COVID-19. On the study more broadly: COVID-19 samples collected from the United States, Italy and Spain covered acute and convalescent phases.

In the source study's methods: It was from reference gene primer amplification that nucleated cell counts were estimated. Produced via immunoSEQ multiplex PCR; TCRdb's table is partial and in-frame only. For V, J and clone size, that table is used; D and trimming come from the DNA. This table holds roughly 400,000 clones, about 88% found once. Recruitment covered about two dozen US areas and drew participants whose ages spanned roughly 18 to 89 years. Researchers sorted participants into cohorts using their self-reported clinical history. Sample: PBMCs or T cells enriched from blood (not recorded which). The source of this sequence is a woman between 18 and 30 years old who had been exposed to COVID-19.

Written as DNA, the CDR3 is TGTGCCAGCAGTTTATCGGGAGCTCCGGCCGGGGAGCTGTTTTTT. It encodes CASSLSGAPAGELFF. The chain combines TRBV27 with TRBJ2-2; D is perhaps TRBD2 (5 bases). The germline V gene has CDR1 MNHEY and CDR2 SMNVEV (reference sequence). The CDR3 has 15 residues. The V end was cut by 0 bases, the J end by 6 bases, with 11 bases between.